The TCR beta chain described here comes from a study of neoadjuvant anti-PD-1 for oral cavity cancer. Six replicates per PBMC sample, mostly from 480 ng of genomic DNA. Libraries were prepared by immunoSEQ multiplex PCR; TCRdb keeps only in-frame clonotypes and omits some of them. The table lists tens of thousands of clones, 86% of them singletons. V lost 2 bases to trimming and J lost 5 bases, with 8 bases between them. The CDR3 totals 13 residues. Germline V CDR1 and CDR2: MNHEY, SVGAGI. Time point noted: after neoadjuvant nivolumab, at surgical resection. The specimen comprised PBMCs, sampled after nivolumab (anti-PD-1) treatment. This chain connects TRBV6-5 to TRBJ2-3, with D tentatively TRBD1 (6 bases). The sequence was obtained from a person between 40 and 85 years old with oral cavity squamous cell carcinoma. This CDR3 is CASSYPRGDTQYF. The CDR3 DNA reads TGTGCCAGCAGTTACCCCAGGGGAGATACGCAGTATTTT.